This TCR beta chain was sequenced for a study of CD8 T cells in ankylosing spondylitis. The CDR3 covers 13 residues. Germline V gene data show CDR1 as MNHEY and CDR2 as SMNVEV (reference sequence). Whole-study results and caveats: Within peripheral blood, clones linked to disease were CD8+ and relatively rare. Blood of patients with ankylosing spondylitis appeared to be characterized by a TCR beta motif of several highly homologous variants. Reportedly, matched ankylosing spondylitis synovial fluid was significantly enriched for disease-linked clones.

In making TCR beta libraries, quantitative 5'-RACE with molecular barcodes was used. TCRdb re-analysed the 5' RACE reads in MiXCR, keeping a single row per CDR3 protein. Here the sample spans about 210,000 distinct CDR3 sequences, roughly 8.2% being singletons. Note on this clonotype: Antigen unknown. The germline gene is not matched at one end of the junction; a read error may be the cause.

The chain employs TRBV27 and TRBJ1-2; D call uncertain. This TCR came from a female donor with ankylosing spondylitis or in good health (not recorded which). The sequenced sample was blood, either unsorted or a sorted T cell fraction (not recorded which). The CDR3 spells CASSLSGNYGHTF. CDR3 sequence (DNA): TGTGCCAGCAGTCTATCGGGGAACTATGGCCACACCTTC.